This T cell receptor (beta chain) was sequenced for a study of siplizumab effects on memory and regulatory T cells. General study findings and limits: It was never confirmed that proliferating Tregs from siplizumab cultures were suppressive. In roughly 75-97% of proliferating CD4+ or CD8+ clones, a naive or memory phenotype could not be assigned. It seemed that naive T cells were more diverse than memory cells and were major contributors to the alloresponse.

With regard to this clone: Its antigen is not known.

The CDR3 contains 11 residues. Germline CDR1 is MNHNS and CDR2 is SASEGT. V was trimmed by 7 bases and J by 4 bases, leaving 7 bases between them. Each sample contributed around 1.1 x 10^5 TCR templates to the assay. The protocol was immunoSEQ multiplex PCR, while the TCRdb copy is restricted to in-frame clones and leaves out a portion. Here the sample spans under 140,000 clones, more than 90% being singletons. This receptor was obtained from a human donor in good health. Sequenced: CD4+ T cells sorted from blood. This sequence joins TRBV6-1 and TRBJ1-1, with TRBD1 as a possible D gene (5 bases). Written as DNA, the CDR3 is TGTGCCAGCACTCAGGGCACTGAAGCTTTCTTT. Encoded protein: CASTQGTEAFF.